This T cell receptor beta chain was profiled in a study of beta chain features in type 1 diabetes. The wider study: Regarding age, gender and cell yields, patients proved similar to healthy donors.

Study conclusions and caveats: TCRB repertoires of naive, central memory and Treg cells appeared more similar among patients than among healthy donors. It was possible that PCR favored shorter templates, equally so in patients and controls. VDJ junctions sequenced from type 1 diabetes patients showed fewer insertions and more deletions.

Comment on this clone: The antigen remains unidentified.

TCRB transcripts that were expressed got sequenced, as all of the isolated RNA had been reverse transcribed. Repertoires were generated with immunoSEQ multiplex PCR, while TCRdb's copy carries only in-frame clones and drops some. The table records approximately 140,000 clones, 6.9% of them present only once. Trimming left V 2 bases short and J 9 bases short, with 8 bases between. There are 12 residues in the CDR3. Germline CDR1 reads SGHTA; CDR2 reads FQGTGA. This sequence originates from a woman in her thirties in good health. V and J are TRBV7-3 and TRBJ2-4; D call uncertain. Material for sequencing was central memory CD4+ T cells from blood. The DNA of the CDR3 is TGTGCCAGCAGCTTAGCCCTAGGCATTCAGTACTTC. This codes for CASSLALGIQYF.